What follows are 14 T cell receptor beta chains derived from one specimen sequenced in a study of T cell clonotyping in hematopoietic cell transplantation. Clones were sequenced by immunoSEQ multiplex PCR, and TCRdb holds only the in-frame ones, with some missing. The repertoire holds about 2,600 clones, roughly three quarters seen once, with approximately 36% in the top ten. The sample was peripheral blood mononuclear cells, taken 180 days after allogeneic stem cell transplant. These receptors originate from a male patient aged 60-69 years who had an allogeneic stem cell transplant, so T cells may come from the graft donor. Some clones in this sample may be carry-over from other donors' samples.

The CDR3 sequence: CASSRDLRGAYEQYF. The CDR3 nucleotides read TGCGCCAGCAGCCGAGACTTAAGGGGAGCCTACGAGCAGTACTTC. The chain joins TRBV4-3 to TRBJ2-7, with D possibly being TRBD1 or TRBD2 (5 bases each). The V end lost 4 bases, the J end lost 2 bases, and 15 bases lay between the germline ends. The germline V gene encodes CDR1 LGHNA and CDR2 YSLEER. The CDR3 totals 15 residues.

Only one count was recorded for this clone. The chain uses TRBV27 and TRBJ2-2, with D maybe TRBD1 (5 bases). The V end lost 4 bases, the J end lost 4 bases, and 10 bases lay between the germline ends. The CDR3 spans 14 residues. Germline-derived CDR1 and CDR2 are MNHEY and SMNVEV (reference sequence). The chain's CDR3 is CASSSDRLTGELFF. The CDR3 DNA is TGTGCCAGCAGTTCAGACAGACTCACCGGGGAGCTGTTTTTT.

The V and J genes are TRBV30 and TRBJ1-2, with 9 bases aligning to TRBD1. Germline-derived CDR1 and CDR2 are GTSNPN and SVGIG (reference sequence). The CDR3 runs to 14 residues. Trimming at V came to 7 bases and at J to 6 bases, leaving 12 bases not matched to a gene. CDR3 protein: CASRDRELRHGYTF. In nucleotides, the CDR3 is TGTGCCTCCCGGGACAGGGAACTAAGGCATGGCTACACCTTC.

The rearrangement links TRBV7-9 to TRBJ2-1, with D maybe TRBD1 (5 bases). There are 13 residues in the CDR3. V lost 8 bases to trimming and J lost 6 bases, with 14 bases between them. CDR1 SEHNR and CDR2 FQNEAQ come from the germline V gene (reference sequence). The DNA of the CDR3 is TGTGCCAGCCAGGGTGGTACTTCCAATGAGCAGTTCTTC. It yields the protein CASQGGTSNEQFF. The complete variable domain, with remaining parts taken from reference TRBV7-9 and TRBJ2-1, reads DTGVSQNPRHKITKRGQNVTFRCDPISEHNRLYWYRQTLGQGPEFLTYFQNEAQLEKSRLLSDRFSAERPKGSFSTLEIQRTEQGDSAMYLCASQGGTSNEQFFGPGTRLTVL.

V is TRBV19 and J is TRBJ2-1; the D is unclear. CDR3 length: 10 amino acids. Germline V gene sequence: CDR1 LNHDA, CDR2 SQIVND (reference sequence). V was pared by 7 bases and J by 8 bases, with 6 bases between. The CDR3 is CASTMDEQFF. The CDR3 DNA is TGTGCCAGTACCATGGATGAGCAGTTCTTC.

The chain is built from TRBV6-5 and TRBJ1-2; possibly TRBD1 for D (6 bases). The V and J ends lost 2 bases and 5 bases respectively, with 18 bases between them. The CDR3 is 16 amino acids. CDR1 is MNHEY and CDR2 is SVGAGI in the germline V gene. Written as DNA, the CDR3 is TGTGCCAGCAGTTACCAGTACGGCCGGGGGCAATATGGCTACACCTTC. It codes for CASSYQYGRGQYGYTF.

The chain uses TRBV10-1 and TRBJ2-2, with D possibly matching TRBD2 (5 bases). The CDR3 covers 14 residues. V was clipped by 6 bases and J by 4 bases, with 12 bases between them. The germline V gene encodes CDR1 WNHNN and CDR2 SYGVQD (reference sequence). Here the CDR3 DNA reads TGCGCCAGCAGAAAGATCGAGGGCACCGGGGAGCTGTTTTTT. Translated: CASRKIEGTGELFF.

This chain links TRBV10-3 with TRBJ2-7, with TRBD1 matching over 7 bases. The CDR3 length is 14 residues. V was clipped by 6 bases and J by 6 bases; unmatched bases: 11. Germline CDR1 ENHRY, CDR2 SYGVKD. In nucleotides, the CDR3 is TGTGCCATCAGCCCGAAAACAGGGGACCGCGAGCAGTACTTC. It codes for CAISPKTGDREQYF.

The rearrangement joins TRBV30 to TRBJ1-5, with D uncertain. The germline V gene has CDR1 GTSNPN and CDR2 SVGIG (reference sequence). This CDR3 contains 13 residues. V was pared by 2 bases and J by 4 bases, with 9 bases between. The CDR3 DNA reads as TGTGCCTGGAGTCCGATCGCTAATCAGCCCCAGCATTTT. This sequence encodes CAWSPIANQPQHF.

This sequence joins TRBV30 and TRBJ2-1, with no clear D. Trimming cost V 3 bases and J 6 bases, with 15 bases left between them. Germline lookup yields CDR1 GTSNPN and CDR2 SVGIG (reference sequence). The CDR3 spans 14 residues. The CDR3 sequence: CAWRSRPGGNEQFF. The DNA of the CDR3 is TGTGCCTGGAGGAGCAGGCCGGGTGGCAATGAGCAGTTCTTC.

In this sample, this clone turned up once. The chain uses TRBV30 and TRBJ1-1; D is unclear. The CDR3 loop spans 12 amino acids. The V gene's germline CDR1 is GTSNPN and CDR2 SVGIG (reference sequence). Trimming took off 3 bases at V and 3 bases at J, with 8 bases between the two ends. The CDR3 loop reads CAWRLGYTEAFF. The CDR3 nucleotides read TGTGCCTGGAGACTAGGGTACACTGAAGCTTTCTTT.

The J gene is TRBJ2-3, the V gene TRBV9; possible D gene TRBD2, 6 bases. This CDR3 is built from 15 residues. Trimming took off 0 bases at V and 5 bases at J, with 13 bases between the two ends. Per germline, CDR1 SGDLS and CDR2 YYNGEE. DNA of the CDR3: TGTGCCAGCAGCGTAGCTGGCGGGAATGGAGATACGCAGTATTTT. The encoded protein is CASSVAGGNGDTQYF.

This clone was found a few times. The J gene is TRBJ1-5, the V gene TRBV19; tentatively, D is TRBD1 (6 bases). The CDR3 consists of 15 residues. Germline CDR1 reads LNHDA; CDR2 reads SQIVND (reference sequence). Between the trimmed V and J ends, which lost 3 bases and 6 bases, there was a span of 15 bases. Here the CDR3 reads CASSIKGGLSQPQHF. The DNA of the CDR3 is TGTGCCAGTAGTATCAAGGGGGGGCTAAGTCAGCCCCAGCATTTT. The entire variable domain, with the rest obtained from reference TRBV19 and TRBJ1-5, is as follows: DGGITQSPKYLFRKEGQNVTLSCEQNLNHDAMYWYRQDPGQGLRLIYYSQIVNDFQKGDIAEGYSVSREKKESFPLTVTSAQKNPTAFYLCASSIKGGLSQPQHFGDGTRLSIL.

The V call is TRBV2, the J call TRBJ1-2; TRBD1 matches at 7 bases. CDR1 is SNHLY and CDR2 is FYNNEI in the germline V gene. The CDR3 has 15 amino acids. J gave up 6 bases and V 2 bases, and 9 bases lay outside the gene matches. In nucleotides, the CDR3 is TGTGCCAGCAGTGAATATAGGGAGGGGGCGCATGGCTACACCTTC. Protein product: CASSEYREGAHGYTF.